The rows below give T cell receptor beta chains drawn from one sample of a study of blood T cell repertoires in COVID-19. Clones were sequenced by immunoSEQ multiplex PCR, and TCRdb holds only the in-frame ones, with some missing. Of under 250,000 clones listed, 88% are singletons. Sequences were obtained from peripheral blood. Source of these receptors: a woman aged 55-69 years with acute or convalescent COVID-19. Both conserved end residues are part of each CDR3. Fields, in order: clone size, D gene, V gene, J gene, CDR3 protein, CDR3 DNA. A D gene is named only where the DNA matches it firmly. The size field is filled for only some rows; it gives once, few, many or a size class.

>NA|NA|TRBV15|TRBJ2-5
CATSRDSEGVETQYF
TGTGCCACCAGCAGAGATAGTGAGGGAGTAGAGACCCAGTACTTC
>once|TRBD2|TRBV10-1|TRBJ2-3
CASSARLAGSSTDTQYF
TGCGCCAGCAGTGCTCGACTAGCGGGGTCTAGCACAGATACGCAGTATTTT
>NA|NA|TRBV6-5|TRBJ2-5
CASTQGWGETQYF
TGTGCCAGCACCCAGGGGTGGGGGGAGACCCAGTACTTC
>NA|NA|TRBV11-2|TRBJ1-2
CASSTAGGNYGYTF
TGTGCCAGCAGCACGGCAGGAGGGAACTATGGCTACACCTTC
>NA|NA|TRBV30|TRBJ1-4
CAWSIRDGVEKLFF
TGTGCCTGGAGTATACGGGATGGGGTTGAAAAACTGTTTTTT
>NA|NA|TRBV6-1|TRBJ2-7
CASSEEILGLGGAGYYEQYF
TGTGCCAGCAGTGAAGAAATTCTAGGGTTGGGGGGGGCAGGATACTACGAGCAGTACTTC
>NA|NA|TRBV7-8|TRBJ1-5
CASSSKVFNQPQHF
TGTGCCAGCAGCTCTAAAGTGTTCAATCAGCCCCAGCATTTT
>NA|NA|TRBV5-1|TRBJ2-7
CASSLEAGSYEQYF
TGCGCCAGCAGCTTGGAGGCAGGGTCCTACGAGCAGTACTTC
>NA|NA|TRBV18|TRBJ1-1
CASSPPSGSGALNTEAFF
TGTGCCAGCTCACCGCCATCAGGGTCAGGCGCCCTGAACACTGAAGCTTTCTTT
>NA|NA|TRBV4-1|TRBJ2-7
CASSQDGQGFSYEQYF
TGCGCCAGCAGCCAAGACGGGCAGGGGTTCTCCTACGAGCAGTACTTC
>NA|TRBD2|TRBV19|TRBJ2-1
CASRTGLAGSQVLF
TGTGCCAGTAGAACGGGACTAGCGGGCTCCCAGGTCCTCTTC
>NA|TRBD1|TRBV9|TRBJ1-1
CASSAWTGSEAFF
TGTGCCAGCAGCGCCTGGACAGGGTCTGAAGCTTTCTTT
>few|NA|TRBV6-5|TRBJ2-1
CASSRPGLSEEQFF
TGTGCCAGCAGTCGCCCGGGATTGAGCGAGGAGCAGTTCTTC
>NA|NA|TRBV9|TRBJ1-6
CASSRTGGSRADNSPLHF
TGTGCCAGCAGCCGAACGGGGGGGAGCAGAGCGGATAATTCACCCCTCCACTTT
>once|TRBD1|TRBV6-2/TRBV6-3|TRBJ2-5
CASSYTGAGETQYF
TGTGCCAGCAGTTACACAGGGGCTGGGGAGACCCAGTACTTC
>NA|TRBD1|TRBV6-5|TRBJ1-5
CACQGQGVSQQHF
TGTGCCTGCCAGGGACAGGGGGTAAGCCAACAGCATTTT
>NA|NA|TRBV30|TRBJ1-5
CAWSRASRDQPQHF
TGTGCCTGGAGTCGAGCGTCCAGGGATCAGCCCCAGCATTTT
>NA|NA|TRBV29-1|TRBJ1-2
CSVVAGVVGYTF
TGCAGCGTTGTAGCAGGGGTGGTTGGCTACACCTTC
>few|NA|TRBV18|TRBJ1-3
CASSPPGLGNTIYF
TGTGCCAGCTCACCACCGGGGCTTGGAAACACCATATATTTT
>NA|NA|TRBV7-9|TRBJ1-4
CATRQALNEKLFF
TGTGCCACACGACAGGCCCTCAATGAAAAACTGTTTTTT
>few|NA|TRBV7-2|TRBJ2-2
CASSPNPGRGTGELFF
TGTGCCAGCAGTCCCAACCCCGGCAGGGGCACCGGGGAGCTGTTTTTT
>NA|TRBD2|TRBV19|TRBJ2-7
CASSIFQRGSSYEQYF
TGTGCCAGTAGTATTTTTCAGCGGGGGAGCTCCTACGAGCAGTACTTC
>NA|TRBD1|TRBV5-4|TRBJ1-4
CASSLNRGWNEKLFF
TGTGCCAGCAGCTTGAACAGGGGCTGGAATGAAAAACTGTTTTTT
>NA|NA|TRBV5-4|TRBJ2-1
CASSATGFGNEQFF
TGTGCCAGCAGCGCAACAGGGTTCGGTAATGAGCAGTTCTTC
>NA|NA|TRBV7-3|TRBJ1-1
CASSLTQTGEAFF
TGTGCCAGCAGCTTAACGCAGACAGGCGAAGCTTTCTTT
>once|NA|TRBV30|TRBJ1-6
CAWSVNSVSPLHF
TGTGCCTGGAGTGTAAATAGCGTATCACCCCTCCACTTT
>NA|NA|TRBV27|TRBJ2-2
CASSLRPGGSQNTGELFF
TGTGCCAGCAGTTTACGACCGGGTGGTTCCCAAAACACCGGGGAGCTGTTTTTT
>NA|TRBD1|TRBV5-6|TRBJ1-5
CASSLTGGMQPQHF
TGTGCCAGCAGCTTGACAGGGGGCATGCAGCCCCAGCATTTT
>NA|TRBD1|TRBV9|TRBJ1-5
CASSPSGTGFQPQHF
TGTGCCAGCAGCCCCTCCGGGACAGGGTTTCAGCCCCAGCATTTT
>NA|NA|TRBV29-1|TRBJ2-7
CSVVIYEQYF
TGCAGCGTTGTTATCTACGAGCAGTACTTC
>NA|NA|TRBV6-1|TRBJ1-6
CASSEKGYLKNSPLHF
TGTGCCAGCAGTGAGAAGGGGTATCTCAAAAATTCACCCCTCCACTTT
>NA|NA|TRBV6-2/TRBV6-3|TRBJ1-5
CASSYSWRGRNQPQHF
TGTGCCAGCAGTTACTCCTGGAGGGGAAGGAATCAGCCCCAGCATTTT
>NA|NA|TRBV28|TRBJ1-6
CASSFMPGRSPLHF
TGTGCCAGCAGTTTTATGCCCGGGAGATCACCCCTCCACTTT
>NA|TRBD2|TRBV6-5|TRBJ2-1
CASSYGLAVSVEQFF
TGTGCCAGCAGTTACGGACTAGCCGTCTCAGTTGAGCAGTTCTTC
>NA|NA|TRBV5-6|TRBJ1-6
CASSLLGSGNNSPLHF
TGTGCCAGCAGCTTGTTGGGTTCGGGGAATAATTCACCCCTCCACTTT
>NA|TRBD1|TRBV3-1/TRBV3-2|TRBJ1-5
CASSQGDRARQPQHF
TGTGCCAGCAGCCAAGGGGACAGGGCCCGTCAGCCCCAGCATTTT
>NA|TRBD1|TRBV5-5|TRBJ2-4
CASRHDRGSANIQYF
TGTGCCAGCAGACACGACAGGGGCTCAGCAAACATTCAGTACTTC
>NA|NA|TRBV2|TRBJ1-3
CASSRGGSYSGNTIYF
TGTGCCAGCAGTAGGGGGGGCAGCTACTCTGGAAACACCATATATTTT
>once|TRBD2|TRBV10-2|TRBJ2-1
CASGRREGRYNEQFF
TGCGCCAGCGGACGGCGGGAGGGCCGATACAATGAGCAGTTCTTC
>once|NA|TRBV19|TRBJ1-5
CASSIRPGRLGQPQHF
TGTGCCAGTAGTATCCGTCCGGGGAGATTAGGTCAGCCCCAGCATTTT